One sample yielded the 18 T cell receptor beta chains listed below, sequenced in a study of CD8 T cells in Susac syndrome. RNA amounts of roughly 0.45 to 1 ug underwent reverse transcription with random hexamers. TCRdb fed the immunoSEQ multiplex PCR reads into MiXCR, producing one record per CDR3 protein. The sample has hundreds of thousands of distinct CDR3 sequences; about 82% are singletons. Sample: CD8+ T cells from PBMCs. The receptors stem from a human donor with multiple sclerosis.

This clonotype was counted a few times. This rearrangement joins TRBV30 to TRBJ2-7, with a weak D call TRBD1 (6 bases). The germline V and J ends were trimmed by 8 bases and 4 bases, with 15 bases remaining between them. This CDR3 region has 12 residues. The germline CDR1 and CDR2 sequences are GTSNPN and SVGIG (reference sequence). This CDR3 reads CAGKGDGYEQYF. In nucleotides, the CDR3 is TGTGCCGGTAAGGGGGACGGGTACGAGCAGTACTTC.

The rearrangement links TRBV28 to TRBJ1-1; the D gene is possibly TRBD1 (6 bases). This CDR3 region has 13 residues. Germline V gives CDR1 MDHEN, CDR2 SYDVKM. The ends were cut back, 5 bases at V and 5 bases at J, with 12 bases in the middle. For the CDR3, the DNA is TGTGCCAGCAGTCCCGGACAGAAAACTGAAGCTTTCTTT. This gives the protein CASSPGQKTEAFF. The full variable domain, completed using reference TRBV28 and TRBJ1-1, is DVKVTQSSRYLVKRTGEKVFLECVQDMDHENMFWYRQDPGLGLRLIYFSYDVKMKEKGDIPEGYSVSREKKERFSLILESASTNQTSMYLCASSPGQKTEAFFGQGTRLTVV.

The V gene is TRBV25-1, the J gene TRBJ1-1; 8 nucleotides match TRBD1. V lost 3 bases, J lost 1 base, and 4 bases stayed unmatched. The germline gives CDR1 MGHDK, CDR2 SYGVNS. There are 15 residues in the CDR3. CDR3 loop: CASSDYRGENTEAFF. The CDR3 DNA sequence: TGTGCCAGCAGTGATTACAGGGGGGAGAACACTGAAGCTTTCTTT.

This clonotype was observed a handful of times. The V and J genes are TRBV12-3 or TRBV12-4 and TRBJ2-3, with TRBD1 identical over 7 bases. The CDR3 spans 14 residues. Trimming cost V 3 bases and J 0 bases; bases outside gene matches: 0. CDR3 residues: CASSLDRSTDTQYF. CDR3 in DNA: TGTGCCAGCAGTTTGGACAGGAGCACAGATACGCAGTATTTT.

This clonotype was found once. This rearrangement joins TRBV9 to TRBJ2-2; 9 nucleotides align to TRBD2. The germline V gene encodes CDR1 SGDLS and CDR2 YYNGEE. The CDR3 has 20 residues. Losses at the gene ends were 1 base for V and 3 bases for J; bases not matched to a gene: 16. CDR3 sequence reads: CASSVHGLASPSLDTGELFF. The CDR3 DNA sequence: TGTGCCAGCAGCGTACATGGACTAGCGAGCCCGAGTCTGGACACCGGGGAGCTGTTTTTT.

The J gene is TRBJ2-2, the V gene TRBV20-1; 9 nucleotides line up with TRBD2. Germline lookup yields CDR1 DFQATT and CDR2 SNEGSKA (reference sequence). The CDR3 totals 16 residues. V lost 1 base, J lost 4 bases, and 7 bases stayed unmatched. The CDR3 is CSARVVGGRATGELFF. CDR3 DNA: TGCAGTGCTAGAGTTGTGGGCGGGAGGGCCACCGGGGAGCTGTTTTTT.

The rearrangement uses TRBV20-1 and TRBJ2-7, with 9 bases lining up with TRBD1. CDR1 DFQATT and CDR2 SNEGSKA come from the germline V gene (reference sequence). V lost 4 bases to trimming and J lost 3 bases; unmatched junction nucleotides: 4. The CDR3 spans 13 residues. The CDR3 spells CSAIRDRDYEQYF. The CDR3, as DNA: TGCAGTGCTATCCGGGACAGGGACTACGAGCAGTACTTC.

The chain couples TRBV7-2 to TRBJ2-7; 7 nucleotides align to TRBD2. J gave up 2 bases and V 4 bases, and 8 bases lay outside the gene matches. The CDR3 has 15 amino acids. From germline, CDR1 is SGHTA and CDR2 FQGNSA. Written as DNA, the CDR3 is TGTGCCAGCAGCTCTCCGGAGCGGGGCCCCTACGAGCAGTACTTC. Residues: CASSSPERGPYEQYF.

The V and J genes are TRBV7-9 and TRBJ2-7; 7 bases align to TRBD1. The CDR3 loop spans 14 amino acids. Losses at the gene ends were 5 bases for V and 0 bases for J; bases not matched to a gene: 4. Per the germline V gene, CDR1 is SEHNR and CDR2 is FQNEAQ (reference sequence). This CDR3 is CASSGTEASYEQYF. In DNA form, the CDR3 reads TGTGCCAGCAGCGGGACAGAGGCCTCCTACGAGCAGTACTTC.

The J gene is TRBJ2-3, the V gene TRBV7-2; 7 bases are a match to TRBD2. In germline, CDR1 is SGHTA, CDR2 FQGNSA. After removal of 6 bases from V and 0 bases from J, the junction contained 6 bases not matched to a gene. CDR3 length: 15 residues. CDR3 DNA sequence: TGTGCCAGCAGTTTTACTAGCGCTAGCACAGATACGCAGTATTTT. As protein: CASSFTSASTDTQYF.

The rearrangement uses TRBV27 and TRBJ2-1; TRBD1 agrees at 9 bases. Per germline, CDR1 MNHEY and CDR2 SMNVEV (reference sequence). The CDR3 sequence is 14 residues long. V was clipped by 6 bases and J by 8 bases; unmatched bases: 8. The CDR3 reads CASSPDRGDDEQFF. Here the CDR3 DNA reads TGTGCCAGCAGCCCGGACAGGGGCGATGATGAGCAGTTCTTC.

CDR3 coding DNA: TGTGCCAGCAGTTTGGGGCGGGGAGGGCCGGTTGAGCAGTTCTTC. Translation: CASSLGRGGPVEQFF. This rearrangement joins TRBV28 to TRBJ2-1, with 7 bases that match TRBD2. Trimming cost V 3 bases and J 9 bases; bases outside gene matches: 11. The germline V gene has CDR1 MDHEN and CDR2 SYDVKM. The CDR3 extends over 15 amino acids.

This rearrangement joins TRBV6-5 to TRBJ2-1; 8 bases align to TRBD2. The CDR3 runs to 16 residues. Germline V gene data show CDR1 as MNHEY and CDR2 as SVGAGI. V shed 0 bases and J 6 bases; nucleotides not matched to a gene: 7. CDR3 protein: CASSYSGTSSFNEQFF. For the CDR3, the DNA is TGTGCCAGCAGTTACTCTGGGACTAGTTCTTTCAATGAGCAGTTCTTC.

The V call is TRBV4-3, the J call TRBJ1-3, with no clear D. CDR3 length equals 13 residues. Trimming cost V 4 bases and J 1 base, with 5 bases left between them. Germline V gene sequence: CDR1 LGHNA, CDR2 YSLEER. CDR3 residues: CASSPASGNTIYF. CDR3 DNA sequence: TGCGCCAGCAGCCCTGCTTCTGGAAACACCATATATTTT.

V usage is TRBV4-3 and J usage is TRBJ2-7, with D perhaps TRBD1 or TRBD2 (5 bases each). Germline V lookup: CDR1 LGHNA, CDR2 YSLEER. This CDR3 has 16 residues. The V end was cut by 2 bases, the J end by 0 bases, with 14 bases between. This CDR3 is CASSQSTGASSYEQYF. The CDR3 region has the DNA TGCGCCAGCAGCCAATCCACCGGGGCCTCCTCCTACGAGCAGTACTTC.

The rearrangement links TRBV20-1 to TRBJ2-7; 13 nucleotides match TRBD2. The V and J ends lost 5 bases and 6 bases, in that order; junction bases with no gene match: 4. The CDR3 spans 13 residues. CDR1 and CDR2 (germline): DFQATT, SNEGSKA (reference sequence). The CDR3 coding sequence is TGCAGTGCTTTGCGACTAGCGGGAGGCGAGCAGTACTTC. Protein sequence: CSALRLAGGEQYF.

The CDR3 here is CASSFIGRGHYEQYF. The DNA of the CDR3 is TGTGCCAGCAGTTTCATCGGTCGGGGTCACTACGAGCAGTACTTC. The chain is built from TRBV27 and TRBJ2-7; D possibly corresponds to TRBD2 (5 bases). In germline, CDR1 is MNHEY, CDR2 SMNVEV (reference sequence). With 3 bases removed from V and 3 bases from J, the gap between germline ends came to 15 bases. CDR3 size: 15 residues.

The CDR3 DNA follows: TGTGCCAGCAGTTTAGCTGGGCAGATGACTGAAGCTTTCTTT. It yields the protein CASSLAGQMTEAFF. The chain joins TRBV12-3 or TRBV12-4 to TRBJ1-1; D ambiguous. This CDR3 has 14 residues. Trimming removed 0 bases from V and 5 bases from J, with 10 bases in between.